Sequencing of this T cell receptor (beta chain) was carried out in a study of blood T cell repertoires in COVID-19. Across the study: Specimens from acute and convalescent COVID-19 originated in the United States, Italy and Spain. Nucleic acid was either cDNA or gDNA, and it came from T cells, B-cell-depleted T cells, or PBMCs.

In the original workflow: Scientists estimated how many nucleated cells there were by amplifying reference gene primers. Produced via immunoSEQ multiplex PCR; TCRdb's table is partial and in-frame only. That table supplies the V and J calls and clone size; D and trimming were determined from the DNA. This table has tens of thousands of clones, 74% appearing once. Per the germline V gene, CDR1 is SGHNT and CDR2 is YYREEE (reference sequence). The V gene end was trimmed by 4 bases and the J gene end by 6 bases; junction bases not matched to a gene: 8. CDR3 size: 14 residues. This receptor was taken from a woman aged 80 or over with acute or convalescent COVID-19. The chain employs TRBV5-4 and TRBJ1-2; 8 bases map to TRBD1. The sequencing sample was made of peripheral blood. The CDR3 spells CASSPLQGADGYTF. The CDR3 coding sequence is TGTGCCAGCAGCCCATTGCAGGGGGCTGATGGCTACACCTTC.